The 25 T cell receptor beta chains listed next were all sequenced from one sample in a study of shared clonotypes between healthy human individuals. The data were produced by immunoSEQ multiplex PCR, yet TCRdb's version contains in-frame clones alone and is incomplete. The table lists about 2.2 million clones, 85% to 95% of them singletons. Positive CCR7 selection of CD45RO-negative cells yielded the naive CD8 cells, and terminally differentiated effector memory CD45RA+ cells were excluded. The specimen sequenced was naive CD8+ T cells from PBMCs. These receptors all come from a young man in good health. Some clones in this sample may be carry-over from other donors' samples.

This clone was counted once. This chain links TRBV18 with TRBJ2-1; D possibly matches TRBD1 or TRBD2 (5 bases each). Germline assignment: CDR1 KGHSH and CDR2 LQKENI. The CDR3 is 16 amino acids. Trimming removed 5 bases at V and 8 bases at J, with 22 bases between. This CDR3 is CASSTVRDPSSDEQFF. CDR3 nucleotide sequence: TGTGCCAGCTCAACGGTACGGGACCCAAGTAGCGATGAGCAGTTCTTC.

This sequence joins TRBV6-6 and TRBJ2-5, with 8 bases fitting TRBD2. Looked up from germline, CDR1 is MNHNY and CDR2 is SVGAGI (reference sequence). CDR3 length: 15 amino acids. Unmatched junction bases numbered 3, after V lost 0 bases and J lost 3 bases. CDR3 in amino acids: CASSYSKTSEETQYF. For the CDR3, the DNA is TGTGCCAGCAGTTACTCGAAGACTAGCGAAGAGACCCAGTACTTC.

This chain uses TRBV27 with TRBJ1-1, with TRBD1 matching over 12 bases. Trimming cost V 6 bases and J 1 base; bases outside gene matches: 3. Germline assignment: CDR1 MNHEY and CDR2 SMNVEV (reference sequence). The CDR3 covers 15 residues. CDR3 nucleotides: TGTGCCAGCAGCATGGGACAGGGGGCGAACACTGAAGCTTTCTTT. It yields the protein CASSMGQGANTEAFF.

This clone has just one count. The chain employs TRBV10-3 and TRBJ1-3; D is unresolved. The length of the CDR3 is 14 residues. With 0 bases removed from V and 4 bases from J, the gap between germline ends came to 7 bases. The V gene's germline CDR1 is ENHRY and CDR2 SYGVKD. This chain's CDR3 is CAISESLEGNTIYF. The CDR3 DNA reads as TGTGCCATCAGTGAGTCTCTTGAGGGAAACACCATATATTTT.

This sequence joins TRBV28 and TRBJ2-1; TRBD1 or TRBD2 may be the D gene (5 bases each). Germline CDR1 and CDR2: MDHEN and SYDVKM. The V gene lost 2 bases and the J gene lost 5 bases, with 16 bases spanning the gap. This CDR3 contains 16 residues. The CDR3 DNA follows: TGTGCCAGCAGTTTACTAGGGACCCGGGGCGACAATGAGCAGTTCTTC. Translated, it gives CASSLLGTRGDNEQFF.

The chain employs TRBV7-9 and TRBJ1-1, with D unresolved. V lost 3 bases to trimming and J lost 6 bases, with 11 bases between them. The CDR3 length is 13 residues. Germline CDR1 is SEHNR and CDR2 is FQNEAQ (reference sequence). CDR3 in amino acids: CASSLGIISEAFF. CDR3 sequence (DNA): TGTGCCAGCAGCTTGGGAATCATTTCTGAAGCTTTCTTT.

CDR3 sequence (DNA): TGTGCCAGCAGTCCTACCACCGGGACAGCGAATGAAAAACTGTTTTTT. Amino acid sequence: CASSPTTGTANEKLFF. This chain joins TRBV27 and TRBJ1-4; 7 bases are a match to TRBD1. This CDR3 region has 16 residues. Germline trimming cut 5 bases from V and 5 bases from J; bases unmatched to any gene: 11. The germline V gene has CDR1 MNHEY and CDR2 SMNVEV (reference sequence). Variable domain in full (rest from reference TRBV27 and TRBJ1-4): EAQVTQNPRYLITVTGKKLTVTCSQNMNHEYMSWYRQDPGLGLRQIYYSMNVEVTDKGDVPEGYKVSRKEKRNFPLILESPSPNQTSLYFCASSPTTGTANEKLFFGSGTQLSVL.

The chain couples TRBV6-5 to TRBJ1-1; possible D gene TRBD1, 6 bases. Trimming pared 8 bases from V and 1 base from J, leaving 14 bases between. The CDR3 sequence is 14 residues long. Germline-derived CDR1 and CDR2 are MNHEY and SVGAGI. As DNA, the CDR3 is TGTGCCAGCCGCTACGAGGGGGGGAACACTGAAGCTTTCTTT. Its translation: CASRYEGGNTEAFF.

This chain connects TRBV4-2 to TRBJ2-3; D gene uncertain. CDR3 length: 14 amino acids. V was clipped by 1 base and J by 4 bases, with 9 bases between them. CDR1 is LGHNA, CDR2 YNFKEQ, per germline. Here the CDR3 reads CASSQAPNPDTQYF. The CDR3 bases are TGTGCCAGCAGCCAAGCCCCCAACCCAGATACGCAGTATTTT.

With regard to this clone: Other nucleotide sequences in the sample specify the same CDR3. V gene TRBV6-5 combines with J gene TRBJ2-1; TRBD2 matches at 10 bases. Per germline, CDR1 MNHEY and CDR2 SVGAGI. The CDR3 extends over 15 amino acids. With 6 bases clipped from V and 4 bases from J, the junction kept 6 bases outside the gene matches. DNA for the CDR3: TGTGCCAGCAGCCCGTTAGCGGGAGGATACAATGAGCAGTTCTTC. Its translation is CASSPLAGGYNEQFF.

CDR3 residues: CASSTTATDLEQFF. Here the CDR3 DNA reads TGTGCCAGCAGCACCACGGCAACGGATCTTGAGCAGTTCTTC. The rearrangement uses TRBV5-8 and TRBJ2-1, with D uncertain. Germline V gene data show CDR1 as SGHTS and CDR2 as YDEGEE. This CDR3 comprises 14 residues. Deletions cut 4 bases from V and 9 bases from J, with 17 bases between.

The V call is TRBV9, the J call TRBJ2-7; 7 bases map to TRBD2. This CDR3 region has 15 residues. The trim removed 1 base at V and 6 bases at J, leaving 10 bases unmatched. Germline loops: CDR1 SGDLS, CDR2 YYNGEE. CDR3 amino acids: CASSVKGSGPSEQYF. DNA of the CDR3: TGTGCCAGCAGCGTAAAGGGTAGCGGGCCTAGCGAGCAGTACTTC. The full variable domain, rest sourced from reference TRBV9 and TRBJ2-7, is DSGVTQTPKHLITATGQRVTLRCSPRSGDLSVYWYQQSLDQGLQFLIQYYNGEERAKGNILERFSAQQFPDLHSELNLSSLELGDSALYFCASSVKGSGPSEQYFGPGTRLTVT.

This clone was observed once. The chain couples TRBV27 to TRBJ2-7; possibly TRBD2 for D (7 bases). This CDR3 has 13 amino acids. CDR1 and CDR2 from the germline V gene are MNHEY and SMNVEV (reference sequence). Trimming removed 3 bases at V and 5 bases at J, with 11 bases between. CDR3 protein: CASSFRGAHEQYF. The CDR3 DNA reads as TGTGCCAGCAGTTTTCGGGGGGCCCACGAGCAGTACTTC.

This clone is a singleton in its sample. The chain carries TRBV7-9 and TRBJ1-2; D uncertain. Germline assignment: CDR1 SEHNR and CDR2 FQNEAQ (reference sequence). Trimming left V 11 bases short and J 6 bases short, with 13 bases between. The CDR3 contains 11 residues. This chain's CDR3 is CAGGGSDGYTF. CDR3 coding DNA: TGTGCCGGAGGCGGGAGTGATGGCTACACCTTC.

This clone was counted between two and nine times. The chain carries TRBV19 and TRBJ2-7; 8 nucleotides line up with TRBD1. The germline CDR1 and CDR2 sequences are LNHDA and SQIVND (reference sequence). The CDR3 consists of 14 residues. Trimming removed 6 bases from V and 4 bases from J; junction bases left unmatched: 8. The CDR3 here is CASSIPGQEYEQYF. The CDR3 DNA reads TGTGCCAGTAGCATCCCGGGACAGGAATACGAGCAGTACTTC.

V gene TRBV7-9 combines with J gene TRBJ2-1; D uncertain. The ends were cut back, 4 bases at V and 9 bases at J, with 13 bases in the middle. Germline V lookup: CDR1 SEHNR, CDR2 FQNEAQ (reference sequence). The CDR3 loop spans 13 amino acids. The CDR3 sequence is CASSSGWSFEQFF. The CDR3 DNA reads TGTGCCAGCAGCTCCGGGTGGTCATTTGAGCAGTTCTTC.

J is TRBJ2-6 and V is TRBV9; D is ambiguous. The V gene's germline CDR1 is SGDLS and CDR2 YYNGEE. Trimming removed 3 bases at V and 1 base at J, with 11 bases between. This CDR3 region has 16 residues. The CDR3, as DNA: TGTGCCAGCAGCGCTATACCGGTTTCTGGGGCCAACGTCCTGACTTTC. Its translation is CASSAIPVSGANVLTF.

Details on this clone: Distinct nucleotide sequences in the sample also encode this CDR3. The V gene is TRBV27, the J gene TRBJ1-5; D remains unclear. Germline CDR1 reads MNHEY; CDR2 reads SMNVEV (reference sequence). V lost 2 bases, J lost 0 bases, and 2 bases lay in between. This CDR3 contains 13 residues. In nucleotides, the CDR3 is TGTGCCAGCAGTTTAATTAGCAATCAGCCCCAGCATTTT. It translates to CASSLISNQPQHF.

The chain carries TRBV6-6 and TRBJ2-1; perhaps TRBD2 as D (6 bases). Trimming removed 10 bases at V and 2 bases at J, with 12 bases between. Germline-derived CDR1 and CDR2 are MNHNY and SVGAGI (reference sequence). The CDR3 runs 13 residues. The CDR3 DNA reads as TGTGCCACCAGGAGGGCCCCCTACAATGAGCAGTTCTTC. Translated, it gives CATRRAPYNEQFF.

CDR3 amino acids: CASSGMTYNYGYTF. The CDR3 nucleotides are TGTGCCAGCAGCGGAATGACATATAACTATGGCTACACCTTC. The J gene is TRBJ1-2, the V gene TRBV9, with D unresolved. V was pared by 3 bases and J by 1 base, with 10 bases between. CDR1 is SGDLS, CDR2 YYNGEE, per germline. CDR3 size: 14 residues. The whole variable domain, remainder taken from reference TRBV9 and TRBJ1-2, is DSGVTQTPKHLITATGQRVTLRCSPRSGDLSVYWYQQSLDQGLQFLIQYYNGEERAKGNILERFSAQQFPDLHSELNLSSLELGDSALYFCASSGMTYNYGYTFGSGTRLTVV.

V usage is TRBV7-9 and J usage is TRBJ2-4; TRBD2 matches at 10 bases. The CDR3 sequence is 14 residues long. After removal of 4 bases from V and 3 bases from J, the junction contained 0 bases not matched to a gene. CDR1 and CDR2 from the germline V gene are SEHNR and FQNEAQ (reference sequence). The CDR3 spells CASSSSGSKNIQYF. The CDR3 DNA sequence: TGTGCCAGCAGCTCTAGCGGGAGCAAAAACATTCAGTACTTC.

V is TRBV9 and J is TRBJ2-3, with D possibly being TRBD1 or TRBD2 (5 bases each). Trimming stripped 5 bases from V and 4 bases from J, with 11 bases between. CDR3 length: 13 residues. Germline values: CDR1 SGDLS, CDR2 YYNGEE. CDR3 amino acids: CASRGRVSDTQYF. Written as DNA, the CDR3 is TGTGCCAGCAGGGGGCGGGTTTCAGATACGCAGTATTTT.

The chain employs TRBV5-1 and TRBJ2-5; 12 bases match TRBD2. V gave up 0 bases and J gave up 5 bases; unmatched junction bases: 8. The CDR3 sequence is 17 residues long. From germline, CDR1 is SGHRS and CDR2 YFSETQ. The CDR3 DNA follows: TGCGCCAGCAGCTTGGGGCTAGCGGGAGGGCCAAGGGAGACCCAGTACTTC. Encoded protein: CASSLGLAGGPRETQYF.

The gene calls are TRBV18 and TRBJ2-7, with 11 nucleotides matching TRBD2. The CDR3 has 14 amino acids. The germline CDR1 and CDR2 sequences are KGHSH and LQKENI. V was pared by 3 bases and J by 12 bases, with 10 bases of the junction left unmatched. CDR3 sequence reads: CASSPPGLAVVRYF. The CDR3 DNA follows: TGTGCCAGCTCACCTCCGGGACTAGCGGTGGTTAGGTACTTC. Using reference TRBV18 and TRBJ2-7 for the parts outside the CDR3, the full variable domain is NAGVMQNPRHLVRRRGQEARLRCSPMKGHSHVYWYRQLPEEGLKFMVYLQKENIIDESGMPKERFSAEFPKEGPSILRIQQVVRGDSAAYFCASSPPGLAVVRYFGPGTRLTVT.

The V and J genes are TRBV13 and TRBJ2-7; weak D call: TRBD2 (6 bases). This CDR3 region has 16 residues. Germline V gene sequence: CDR1 PRHDT, CDR2 FYEKMQ (reference sequence). The ends were cut back, 5 bases at V and 2 bases at J, with 19 bases in the middle. This CDR3 is CASSQTPGLIAYEQYF. CDR3 in DNA: TGTGCCAGCAGCCAAACACCGGGACTCATAGCCTACGAGCAGTACTTC.